The 16 T cell receptor beta chains in this list originate from one sample, sequenced in a study of CD8 T cells in ankylosing spondylitis. Points from the study as a whole: Roughly eight highly homologous variants made up a TCR beta motif, and this motif appeared characteristic of ankylosing spondylitis blood.

TCRdb re-derived calls from the 5' RACE reads in MiXCR, one entry per CDR3 protein. The sample lists 700,000 to 1,000,000 distinct CDR3 sequences, 10% to 15% occurring once. No cognate antigen is known for these TCRs. Sequenced input: blood, either unsorted or a sorted T cell fraction (not recorded which). These receptors were obtained from a male donor with ankylosing spondylitis.

The chain joins TRBV5-1 to TRBJ2-4, with 11 bases identical to TRBD1. The CDR3 has 15 residues. Unmatched junction bases numbered 7, after V lost 3 bases and J lost 8 bases. CDR1 and CDR2 from the germline V gene are SGHRS and YFSETQ. CDR3 protein: CASSSPGQGGDIQYF. The CDR3 region has the DNA TGCGCCAGCAGCTCTCCGGGACAGGGGGGAGACATTCAGTACTTC.

This clonotype was seen at least ten times. The chain employs TRBV28 and TRBJ2-1; a weak D match, TRBD2 (6 bases). Between the trimmed V and J ends, which lost 7 bases and 0 bases, there was a span of 19 bases. The germline CDR1 and CDR2 sequences are MDHEN and SYDVKM. The CDR3 is 17 residues long. In DNA, the CDR3 is TGTGCCAGCACCTCCTCGGGGGACTCGAGCTCCTACAATGAGCAGTTCTTC. Its translation is CASTSSGDSSSYNEQFF.

The CDR3 loop is CASSLLQGENTIYF. The CDR3, as DNA: TGCGCCAGCAGCTTGCTACAGGGCGAAAACACCATATATTTT. The rearrangement links TRBV5-1 to TRBJ1-3, with D possibly being TRBD1 (6 bases). This CDR3 spans 14 amino acids. Germline values: CDR1 SGHRS, CDR2 YFSETQ. Trimming shortened V by 1 base and J by 6 bases, and 11 bases separated the two germline ends. The whole variable domain, remainder taken from reference TRBV5-1 and TRBJ1-3, is KAGVTQTPRYLIKTRGQQVTLSCSPISGHRSVSWYQQTPGQGLQFLFEYFSETQRNKGNFPGRFSGRQFSNSRSEMNVSTLELGDSALYLCASSLLQGENTIYFGEGSWLTVV.

This clonotype was recorded at least ten times. The rearrangement links TRBV29-1 to TRBJ1-3; perhaps TRBD1 as D (5 bases). The length of the CDR3 is 15 residues. Trimming took off 6 bases at V and 0 bases at J, with 15 bases between the two ends. Germline V gives CDR1 SQVTM, CDR2 ANQGSEA. In nucleotides, the CDR3 is TGCAGCGTATCACCGGGACGGGACTCTGGAAACACCATATATTTT. It is translated as CSVSPGRDSGNTIYF.

This clonotype was detected a few times. V and J are TRBV7-3 and TRBJ1-5; 8 bases agree with TRBD1. This CDR3 contains 15 residues. V gave up 5 bases and J gave up 9 bases; unmatched junction bases: 12. Looked up from germline, CDR1 is SGHTA and CDR2 is FQGTGA. The CDR3 region is CASSPTTGGWAPQHF. CDR3 bases: TGTGCCAGCAGCCCAACCACAGGGGGGTGGGCGCCCCAGCATTTT.

The rearrangement joins TRBV20-1 to TRBJ1-6; a possible D gene is TRBD1 (6 bases). Trimming took off 6 bases at V and 8 bases at J, with 14 bases between the two ends. The CDR3 sequence is 13 residues long. The germline gives CDR1 DFQATT, CDR2 SNEGSKA (reference sequence). Here the CDR3 reads CSAKQGSDSPLHF. CDR3 nucleotide sequence: TGCAGTGCCAAACAGGGTTCTGATTCACCCCTCCACTTT.

The V call is TRBV12-3 or TRBV12-4, the J call TRBJ2-5, with 10 bases identical to TRBD2. Germline trimming cut 4 bases from V and 0 bases from J; bases unmatched to any gene: 5. The CDR3 contains 16 residues. The CDR3 DNA follows: TGTGCCAGCAGTTCCTGGACTAGCGGTGACCAAGAGACCCAGTACTTC. Protein: CASSSWTSGDQETQYF.

The chain has TRBV5-5 and TRBJ2-5; 8 nucleotides align to TRBD1. The CDR3 is 14 amino acids. Germline CDR1 SGHKS, CDR2 YYEKEE (reference sequence). The V gene end was trimmed by 1 base and the J gene end by 5 bases; junction bases not matched to a gene: 4. CDR3 DNA: TGTGCCAGCAGCTTGCGGACAGGGTTGGAGACCCAGTACTTC. Amino acids: CASSLRTGLETQYF. The full variable domain, completed using reference TRBV5-5 and TRBJ2-5, is DAGVTQSPTHLIKTRGQQVTLRCSPISGHKSVSWYQQVLGQGPQFIFQYYEKEERGRGNFPDRFSARQFPNYSSELNVNALLLGDSALYLCASSLRTGLETQYFGPGTRLLVL.

In this sample, this clonotype turned up a few times. The genes are TRBV5-1 and TRBJ2-1; D is unclear. The CDR3 is 13 residues long. Germline CDR1 SGHRS, CDR2 YFSETQ. The ends were cut back, 5 bases at V and 10 bases at J, with 16 bases in the middle. The CDR3 DNA reads TGCGCCAGCAGACCGGGCAACCTCCTGGAGCAGTTCTTC. Translating it yields CASRPGNLLEQFF.

Concerning this clonotype itself: Likely a read error: the CDR3 ends without its conserved phenylalanine or tryptophan. The DNA is omitted, as the CDR3 cannot be located on it reliably, and the CDR3 follows TCRdb's listing. The chain links TRBV21-1 to TRBJ2-7. TRBV21-1 is termed a pseudogene. The CDR3 spans 10 amino acids, including both terminal residues. CDR3 in amino acids: CASSKEVGAS.

This clonotype occurred a few times. The CDR3 coding sequence is TGTGCCAGCAGTGGGGGGGGGGCTGGCGAGCAGTACTTC. This gives the protein CASSGGGAGEQYF. The rearrangement links TRBV12-3 or TRBV12-4 to TRBJ2-7, with a tentative D call TRBD2 (7 bases). The length of the CDR3 is 13 residues. Trimming removed 5 bases from V and 6 bases from J, with 14 bases in between.

The chain uses TRBV7-2 and TRBJ2-1; D remains unclear. The V end was cut by 3 bases, the J end by 0 bases, with 6 bases between. In germline, CDR1 is SGHTA, CDR2 FQGNSA. This CDR3 contains 14 residues. This chain's CDR3 is CASSFDGSYNEQFF. In DNA, the CDR3 is TGTGCCAGCAGCTTCGACGGCTCCTACAATGAGCAGTTCTTC.

This clonotype was detected many times. The V gene is TRBV7-2, the J gene TRBJ1-5; D not certain. Germline assignment: CDR1 SGHTA and CDR2 FQGNSA. CDR3 length: 12 residues. V was pared by 5 bases and J by 5 bases, with 7 bases between. CDR3 nucleotide sequence: TGTGCCAGCAGCGGTTTTCATCAGCCCCAGCATTTT. This codes for CASSGFHQPQHF.

This clonotype was detected many times. The rearrangement uses TRBV12-3 or TRBV12-4 and TRBJ2-6; D call uncertain. The CDR3 is 14 residues long. Trimming took 6 bases from V and 1 from J, leaving 7 bases between them. The CDR3 loop is CASSLISGANVLTF. CDR3 DNA: TGTGCCAGCAGCCTGATTTCTGGGGCCAACGTCCTGACTTTC.

This clonotype showed up many times. The chain uses TRBV20-1 and TRBJ1-2; 7 positions agree with TRBD1. The germline V gene encodes CDR1 DFQATT and CDR2 SNEGSKA (reference sequence). V was pared by 5 bases and J by 3 bases, with 6 bases of the junction left unmatched. The CDR3 consists of 13 residues. The CDR3 here is CSAGDREYYGYTF. For the CDR3, the DNA is TGCAGTGCTGGTGACAGGGAATACTATGGCTACACCTTC.

J is TRBJ2-1 and V is TRBV7-6; TRBD2 is a possible D gene (5 bases). Germline CDR1 SGHVS, CDR2 FNYEAQ. V lost 1 base, J lost 9 bases, and 13 bases lay in between. The CDR3 has 14 amino acids. CDR3: CASSLVSGWGEQFF. The CDR3 DNA reads TGTGCCAGCAGCTTAGTAAGCGGATGGGGTGAGCAGTTCTTC.